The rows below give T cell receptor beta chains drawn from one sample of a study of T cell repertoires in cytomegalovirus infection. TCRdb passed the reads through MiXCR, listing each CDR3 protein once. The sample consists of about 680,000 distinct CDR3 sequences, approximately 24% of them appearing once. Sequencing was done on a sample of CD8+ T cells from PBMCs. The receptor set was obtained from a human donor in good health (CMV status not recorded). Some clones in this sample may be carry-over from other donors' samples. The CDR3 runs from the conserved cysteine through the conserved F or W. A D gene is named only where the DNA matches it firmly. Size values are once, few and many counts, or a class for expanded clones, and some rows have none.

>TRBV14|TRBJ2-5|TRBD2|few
CASSPYLAGGFPTQYF
TGTGCCAGCAGCCCCTACTTAGCGGGGGGGTTTCCGACCCAGTACTTC
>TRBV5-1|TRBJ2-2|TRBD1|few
CASGPGGTGELFF
TGCGCCAGCGGACCAGGGGGCACCGGGGAGCTGTTTTTT
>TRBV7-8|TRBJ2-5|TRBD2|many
CASSSSPLAEETQYF
TGTGCCAGCAGCTCCTCCCCCCTAGCGGAAGAGACCCAGTACTTC
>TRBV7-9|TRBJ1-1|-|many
CASSLGGVKAFF
TGTGCCAGCAGCTTGGGGGGGGTAAAAGCTTTCTTT
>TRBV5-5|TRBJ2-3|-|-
CASRVYGGQSTDTQYF
TGTGCCAGCAGGGTATACGGGGGCCAAAGCACAGATACGCAGTATTTT
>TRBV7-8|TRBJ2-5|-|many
CASSSDRVGRTRETQYF
TGTGCCAGCAGCTCAGACAGGGTCGGGAGGACTCGAGAGACCCAGTACTTC
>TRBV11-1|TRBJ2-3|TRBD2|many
CASSSRTGGLTDTQYF
TGTGCCAGCAGCTCACGCACGGGGGGGCTCACAGATACGCAGTATTTT
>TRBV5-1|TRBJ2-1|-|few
CASRDSHEQFF
TGCGCCAGCAGAGACAGCCATGAGCAGTTCTTC
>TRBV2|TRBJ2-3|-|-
CASLWGSTQYF
TGTGCCTCTCTTTGGGGGAGTACGCAGTATTTT
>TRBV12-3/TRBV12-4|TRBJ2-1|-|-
CASSVAPSYNEQFF
TGTGCCAGCAGCGTAGCGCCTTCCTACAATGAGCAGTTCTTC
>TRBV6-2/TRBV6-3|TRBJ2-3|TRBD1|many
CASSYLPTGDLTDTQYF
TGTGCCAGCAGTTACCTCCCGACAGGGGACCTCACAGATACGCAGTATTTT
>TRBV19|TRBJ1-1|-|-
CASSIELGSSLTEAFF
TGTGCCAGTAGTATAGAACTGGGATCCTCCTTGACTGAAGCTTTCTTT
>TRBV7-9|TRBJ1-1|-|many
CASSSPGSTEAFF
TGTGCCAGCAGCTCTCCAGGGAGTACTGAAGCTTTCTTT
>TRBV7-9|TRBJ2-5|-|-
CASSFVQGIGETQYF
TGTGCCAGCAGCTTCGTTCAGGGGATTGGAGAGACCCAGTACTTC
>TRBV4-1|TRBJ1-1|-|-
CASSSSSLNTEAFF
TGCGCCAGCAGCTCTTCCTCGTTGAACACTGAAGCTTTCTTT
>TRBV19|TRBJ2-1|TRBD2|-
CASGGLAVVNEQFF
TGTGCCAGTGGGGGACTAGCGGTGGTGAATGAGCAGTTCTTC
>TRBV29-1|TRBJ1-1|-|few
CSGCTNTEAFF
TGCAGCGGTTGTACGAACACTGAAGCTTTCTTT
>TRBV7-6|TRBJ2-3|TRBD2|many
CASSFDPTSGGALADTQYF
TGTGCCAGCAGCTTCGACCCGACTAGCGGGGGGGCCCTTGCAGATACGCAGTATTTT
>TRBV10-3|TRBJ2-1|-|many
CAISSYRDEQFF
TGTGCCATCAGTAGCTATCGGGATGAGCAGTTCTTC
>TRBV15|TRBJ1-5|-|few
CATSISLLNQPQHF
TGTGCCACCAGCATTAGTCTCCTCAATCAGCCCCAGCATTTT
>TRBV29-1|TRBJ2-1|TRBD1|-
CSVEGGTGLDNEQFF
TGCAGCGTTGAGGGAGGGACAGGGTTGGACAATGAGCAGTTCTTC
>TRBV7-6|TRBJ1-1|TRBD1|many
CASSTNTKQGVNTEAFF
TGTGCCAGCAGCACAAACACAAAACAGGGGGTGAACACTGAAGCTTTCTTT
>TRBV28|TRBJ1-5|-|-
CTSSLKAVYSNQPQHF
TGTACCAGCAGTTTAAAGGCAGTCTATAGCAATCAGCCCCAGCATTTT
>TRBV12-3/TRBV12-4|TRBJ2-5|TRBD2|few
CASSPYTGGQETQYF
TGTGCCAGCAGTCCATATACGGGGGGGCAAGAGACCCAGTACTTC
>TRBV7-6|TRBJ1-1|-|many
CASSLDPGEAEAFF
TGTGCCAGCAGCTTAGATCCAGGGGAAGCTGAAGCTTTCTTT
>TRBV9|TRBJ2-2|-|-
CASSPEGSTGELFF
TGTGCCAGCAGCCCGGAAGGTAGCACCGGGGAGCTGTTTTTT
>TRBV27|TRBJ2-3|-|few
CASSITWADPQYF
TGTGCCAGCAGTATTACCTGGGCCGACCCGCAGTATTTT
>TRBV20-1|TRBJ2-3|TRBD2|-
CSARVSGGDTDTQYF
TGCAGTGCTAGAGTTAGCGGGGGTGACACAGATACGCAGTATTTT
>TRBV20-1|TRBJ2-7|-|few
CSARASWGPQSSYEQYF
TGCAGTGCTAGAGCCTCTTGGGGTCCCCAAAGCTCCTACGAGCAGTACTTC
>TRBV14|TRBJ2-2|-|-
CASSRKGEKAGSNTGELFF
TGTGCCAGCAGCCGTAAGGGAGAAAAGGCAGGGTCGAACACCGGGGAGCTGTTTTTT
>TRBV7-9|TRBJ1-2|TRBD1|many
CASSSRTGGSYGYTF
TGTGCCAGCAGCTCACGGACAGGGGGCAGCTATGGCTACACCTTC
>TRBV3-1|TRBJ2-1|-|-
CASSQRTLEQFF
TGTGCCAGCAGCCAAAGGACCCTAGAGCAGTTCTTC
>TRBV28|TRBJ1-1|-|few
CASSLTGVYEAFF
TGTGCCAGCAGTTTAACCGGGGTTTATGAAGCTTTCTTT
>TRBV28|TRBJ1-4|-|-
CASSPRRKTNEKLFF
TGTGCCAGCAGTCCGAGACGGAAGACTAATGAAAAACTGTTTTTT
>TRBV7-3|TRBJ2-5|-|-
CASSLTGAYQETQYF
TGTGCCAGCAGCCTTACAGGCGCGTACCAAGAGACCCAGTACTTC
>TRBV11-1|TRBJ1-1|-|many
CASSPTGYTEAFF
TGTGCCAGCAGCCCTACTGGATACACTGAAGCTTTCTTT
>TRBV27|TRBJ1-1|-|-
CASSLSRTAEAFF
TGTGCCAGCAGTTTATCACGGACGGCTGAAGCTTTCTTT
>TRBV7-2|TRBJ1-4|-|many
CASSPTLWGASNEKLFF
TGTGCCAGCAGCCCGACACTCTGGGGCGCGAGTAATGAAAAACTGTTTTTT
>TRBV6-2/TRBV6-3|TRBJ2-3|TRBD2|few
CASSLAGEGDTQYF
TGTGCCAGCAGTTTAGCGGGGGAGGGAGATACGCAGTATTTT
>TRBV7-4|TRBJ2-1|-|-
CASSLGGYGYNEQFF
TGTGCCAGCAGCTTAGGAGGGTACGGATACAATGAGCAGTTCTTC